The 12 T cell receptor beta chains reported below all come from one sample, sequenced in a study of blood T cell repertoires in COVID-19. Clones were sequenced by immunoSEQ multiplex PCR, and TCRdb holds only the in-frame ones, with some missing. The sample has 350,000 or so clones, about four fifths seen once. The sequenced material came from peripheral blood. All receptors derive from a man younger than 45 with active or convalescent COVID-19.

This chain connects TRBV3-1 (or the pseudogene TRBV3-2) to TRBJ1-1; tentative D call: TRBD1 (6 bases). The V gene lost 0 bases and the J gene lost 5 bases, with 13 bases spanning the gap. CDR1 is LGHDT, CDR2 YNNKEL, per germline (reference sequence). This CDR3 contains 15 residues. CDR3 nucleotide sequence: TGTGCCAGCAGCCAAGATCTTCAGGGGCTGACTGAAGCTTTCTTT. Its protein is CASSQDLQGLTEAFF.

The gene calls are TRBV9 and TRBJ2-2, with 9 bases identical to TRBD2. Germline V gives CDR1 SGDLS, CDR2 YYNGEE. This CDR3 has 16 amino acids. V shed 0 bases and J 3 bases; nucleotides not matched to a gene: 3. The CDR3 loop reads CASSVGTSVYTGELFF. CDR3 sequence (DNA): TGTGCCAGCAGCGTAGGGACTAGCGTGTACACCGGGGAGCTGTTTTTT.

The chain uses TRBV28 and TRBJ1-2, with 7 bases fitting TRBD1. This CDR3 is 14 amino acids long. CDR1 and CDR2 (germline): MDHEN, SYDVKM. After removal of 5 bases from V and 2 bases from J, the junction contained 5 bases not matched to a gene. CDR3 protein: CASSIRQGNYGYTF. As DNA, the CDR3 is TGTGCCAGCAGTATCCGACAGGGAAACTATGGCTACACCTTC.

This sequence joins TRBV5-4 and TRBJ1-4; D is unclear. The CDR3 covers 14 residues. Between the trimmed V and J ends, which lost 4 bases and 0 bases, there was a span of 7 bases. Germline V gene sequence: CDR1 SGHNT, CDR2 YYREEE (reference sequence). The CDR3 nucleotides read TGTGCCAGCAGCAACGGAGCAACTAATGAAAAACTGTTTTTT. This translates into CASSNGATNEKLFF.

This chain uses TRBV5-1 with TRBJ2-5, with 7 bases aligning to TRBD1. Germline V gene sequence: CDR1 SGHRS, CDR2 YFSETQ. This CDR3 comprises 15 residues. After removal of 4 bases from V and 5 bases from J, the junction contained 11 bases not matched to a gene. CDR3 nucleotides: TGCGCCAGCAGCCTGTCGGGACAGCTAAGGGAGACCCAGTACTTC. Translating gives CASSLSGQLRETQYF. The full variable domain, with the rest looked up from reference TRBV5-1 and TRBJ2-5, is KAGVTQTPRYLIKTRGQQVTLSCSPISGHRSVSWYQQTPGQGLQFLFEYFSETQRNKGNFPGRFSGRQFSNSRSEMNVSTLELGDSALYLCASSLSGQLRETQYFGPGTRLLVL.

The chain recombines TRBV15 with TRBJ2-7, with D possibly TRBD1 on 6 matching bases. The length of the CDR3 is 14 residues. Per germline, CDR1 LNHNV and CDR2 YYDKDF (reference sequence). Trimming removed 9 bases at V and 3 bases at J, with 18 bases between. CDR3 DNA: TGTGCCACACAAGAATCCGGGACAAACTACGAGCAGTACTTC. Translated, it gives CATQESGTNYEQYF.

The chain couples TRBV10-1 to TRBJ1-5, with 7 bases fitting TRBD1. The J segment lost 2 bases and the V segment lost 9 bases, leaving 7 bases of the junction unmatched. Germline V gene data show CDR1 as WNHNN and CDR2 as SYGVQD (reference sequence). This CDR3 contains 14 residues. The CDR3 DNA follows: TGCGCCAGTTCCGAGGGGGCGGGCAATCAGCCCCAGCATTTT. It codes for CASSEGAGNQPQHF.

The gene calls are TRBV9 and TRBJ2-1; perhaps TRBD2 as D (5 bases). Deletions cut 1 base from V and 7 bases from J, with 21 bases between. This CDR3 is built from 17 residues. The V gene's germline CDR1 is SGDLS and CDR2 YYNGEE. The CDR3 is CASSVTVRGDRMNEQFF. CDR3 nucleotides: TGTGCCAGCAGCGTAACCGTTCGGGGTGATCGGATGAATGAGCAGTTCTTC.

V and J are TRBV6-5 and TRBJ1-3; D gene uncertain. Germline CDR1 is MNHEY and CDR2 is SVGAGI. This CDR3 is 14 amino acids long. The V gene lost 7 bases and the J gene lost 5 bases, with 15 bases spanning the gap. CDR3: CASKSEQRRNTIYF. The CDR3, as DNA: TGTGCCAGCAAATCGGAGCAGAGGAGAAACACCATATATTTT.

CDR3 protein: CAIGTGEEAGQPQHF. The CDR3 coding sequence is TGTGCCATCGGGACAGGGGAGGAAGCGGGTCAGCCCCAGCATTTT. The chain joins TRBV10-3 to TRBJ1-5; 10 bases are shared with TRBD1. Trimming at V came to 8 bases and at J to 6 bases, leaving 10 bases not matched to a gene. This CDR3 contains 15 residues. CDR1 is ENHRY, CDR2 SYGVKD, per germline.

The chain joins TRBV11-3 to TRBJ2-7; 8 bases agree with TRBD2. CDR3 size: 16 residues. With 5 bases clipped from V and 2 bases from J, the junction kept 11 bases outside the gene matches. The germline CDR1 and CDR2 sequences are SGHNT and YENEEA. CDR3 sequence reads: CASSPPRGAPAYEQYF. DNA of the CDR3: TGTGCCAGCAGCCCCCCGCGGGGGGCTCCCGCCTACGAGCAGTACTTC.

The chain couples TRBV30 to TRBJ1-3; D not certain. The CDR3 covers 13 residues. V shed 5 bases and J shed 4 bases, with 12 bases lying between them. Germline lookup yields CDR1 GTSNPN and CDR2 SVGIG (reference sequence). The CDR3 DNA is TGTGCCTGGGCCCTCTCGGGAGGAAACACCATATATTTT. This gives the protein CAWALSGGNTIYF.